This record looks at one T cell receptor beta chain sequence and its context. Clones were sequenced by immunoSEQ multiplex PCR, and TCRdb holds only the in-frame ones, with some missing. The sample yields around 300,000 clones, approximately 90% seen once. These data are taken from a study of blood T cell repertoires in COVID-19. Study details: The United States, Italy and Spain supplied acute and convalescent COVID-19 samples. PBMCs, B-cell-depleted T cells, or T cells were the source of the cDNA or gDNA that made up the material.

Sequencing used peripheral blood. The receptor comes from a middle-aged woman with acute or convalescent COVID-19.

As DNA, the CDR3 is TGTGCCAGCAGCCCCCGGGACAGGAACTATGGCTACACCTTC. Protein: CASSPRDRNYGYTF. This rearrangement joins TRBV2 to TRBJ1-2; 8 bases agree with TRBD1. The CDR3 covers 14 residues. The J segment lost 2 bases and the V segment lost 6 bases, leaving 5 bases of the junction unmatched. Per germline, CDR1 SNHLY and CDR2 FYNNEI.